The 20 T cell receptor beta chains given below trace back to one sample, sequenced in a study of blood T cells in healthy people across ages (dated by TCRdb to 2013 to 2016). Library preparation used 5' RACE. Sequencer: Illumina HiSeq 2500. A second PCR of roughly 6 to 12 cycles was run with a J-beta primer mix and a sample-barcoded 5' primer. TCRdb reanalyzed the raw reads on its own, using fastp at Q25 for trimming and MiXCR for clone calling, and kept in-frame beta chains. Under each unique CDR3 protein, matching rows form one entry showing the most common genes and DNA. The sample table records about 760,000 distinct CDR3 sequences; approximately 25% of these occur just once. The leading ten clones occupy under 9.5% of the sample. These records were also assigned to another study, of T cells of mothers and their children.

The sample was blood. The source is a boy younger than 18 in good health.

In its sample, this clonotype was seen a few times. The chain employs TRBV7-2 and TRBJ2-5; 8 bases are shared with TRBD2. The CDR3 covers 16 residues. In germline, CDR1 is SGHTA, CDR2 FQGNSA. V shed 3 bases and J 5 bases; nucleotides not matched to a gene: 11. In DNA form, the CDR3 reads TGTGCCAGCAGCTTGAGGGCGGGGGGAGGTGGGGAGACCCAGTACTTC. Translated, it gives CASSLRAGGGGETQYF.

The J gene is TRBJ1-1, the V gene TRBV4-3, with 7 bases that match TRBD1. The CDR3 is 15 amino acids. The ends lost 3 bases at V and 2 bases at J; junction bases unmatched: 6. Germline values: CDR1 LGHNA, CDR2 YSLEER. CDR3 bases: TGCGCCAGCAGCCAGCAAACAGGGGCAAACACTGAAGCTTTCTTT. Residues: CASSQQTGANTEAFF.

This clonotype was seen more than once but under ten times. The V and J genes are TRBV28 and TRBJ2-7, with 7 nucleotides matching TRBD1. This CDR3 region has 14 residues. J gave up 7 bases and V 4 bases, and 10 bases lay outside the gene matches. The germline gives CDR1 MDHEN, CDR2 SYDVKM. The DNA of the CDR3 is TGTGCCAGCAGTTCCCGGACAGGTGCTAGAGAGCAGTACTTC. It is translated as CASSSRTGAREQYF.

The chain's CDR3 is CASSQESTQNIQYF. CDR3 DNA sequence: TGTGCCAGCAGCCAAGAATCGACCCAAAACATTCAGTACTTC. The chain couples TRBV3-1 to TRBJ2-4, with D hard to call. V was shortened by 0 bases and J by 5 bases, with 8 bases between the two germline ends. Germline lookup yields CDR1 LGHDT and CDR2 YNNKEL (reference sequence). The CDR3 runs to 14 residues.

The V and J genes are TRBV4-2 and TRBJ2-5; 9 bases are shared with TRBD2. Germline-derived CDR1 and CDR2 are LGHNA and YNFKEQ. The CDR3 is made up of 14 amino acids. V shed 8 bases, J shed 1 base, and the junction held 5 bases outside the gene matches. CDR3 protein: CASGPSGTQETQYF. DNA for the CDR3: TGTGCCAGCGGGCCTAGCGGGACCCAAGAGACCCAGTACTTC.

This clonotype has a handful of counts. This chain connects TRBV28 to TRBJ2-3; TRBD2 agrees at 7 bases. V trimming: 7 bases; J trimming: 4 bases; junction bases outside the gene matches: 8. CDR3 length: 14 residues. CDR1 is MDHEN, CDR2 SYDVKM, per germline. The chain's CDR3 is CASNERGLSDTQYF. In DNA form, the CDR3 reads TGTGCCAGCAACGAGAGGGGACTATCAGATACGCAGTATTTT.

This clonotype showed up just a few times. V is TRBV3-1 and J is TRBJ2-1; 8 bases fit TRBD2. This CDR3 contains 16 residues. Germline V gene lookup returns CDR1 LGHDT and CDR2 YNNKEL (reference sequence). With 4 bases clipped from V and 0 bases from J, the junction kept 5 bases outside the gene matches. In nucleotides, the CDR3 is TGTGCCAGCAGCCGTATAGCGGGAAGCTCCTACAATGAGCAGTTCTTC. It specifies CASSRIAGSSYNEQFF.

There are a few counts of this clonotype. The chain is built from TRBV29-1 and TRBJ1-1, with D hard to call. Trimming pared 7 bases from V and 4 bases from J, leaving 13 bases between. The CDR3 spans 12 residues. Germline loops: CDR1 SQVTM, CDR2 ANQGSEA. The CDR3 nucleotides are TGCAGCGCCCTTGAAGGGATCACTGAAGCTTTCTTT. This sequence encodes CSALEGITEAFF.

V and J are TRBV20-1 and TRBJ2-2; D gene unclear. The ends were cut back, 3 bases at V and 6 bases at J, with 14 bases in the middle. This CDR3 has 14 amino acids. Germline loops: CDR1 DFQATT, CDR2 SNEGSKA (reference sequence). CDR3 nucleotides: TGCAGTGCTAGGGTCGACACATGGGCCGGGGAGCTGTTTTTT. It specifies CSARVDTWAGELFF.

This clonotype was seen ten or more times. CDR3 sequence reads: CASSLDRVYEQYF. The CDR3 bases are TGTGCCAGCAGCTTAGACAGGGTCTACGAGCAGTACTTC. The chain employs TRBV7-9 and TRBJ2-7; TRBD1 might be the D (6 bases). V was shortened by 1 base and J by 3 bases, with 7 bases between the two germline ends. The CDR3 extends over 13 amino acids. Per the germline V gene, CDR1 is SEHNR and CDR2 is FQNEAQ (reference sequence).

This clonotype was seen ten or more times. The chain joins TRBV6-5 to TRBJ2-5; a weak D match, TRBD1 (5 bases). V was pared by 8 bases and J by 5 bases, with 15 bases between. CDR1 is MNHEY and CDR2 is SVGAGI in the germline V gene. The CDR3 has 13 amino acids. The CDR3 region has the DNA TGTGCCAGCCGACATAACAGGCTGGAGACCCAGTACTTC. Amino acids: CASRHNRLETQYF.

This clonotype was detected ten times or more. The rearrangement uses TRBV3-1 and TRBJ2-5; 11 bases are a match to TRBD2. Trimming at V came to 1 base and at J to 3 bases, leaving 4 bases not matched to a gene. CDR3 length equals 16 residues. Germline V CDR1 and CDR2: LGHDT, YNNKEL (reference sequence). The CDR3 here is CASSQVVAGGKETQYF. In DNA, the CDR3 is TGTGCCAGCAGCCAAGTCGTAGCGGGAGGGAAAGAGACCCAGTACTTC.

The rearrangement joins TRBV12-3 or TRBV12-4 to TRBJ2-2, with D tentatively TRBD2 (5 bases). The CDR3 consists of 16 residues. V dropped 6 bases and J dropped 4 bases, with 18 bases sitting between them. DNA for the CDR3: TGTGCCAGCAGCTTTTCGGGCCCCCGGGGCACCGGGGAGCTGTTTTTT. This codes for CASSFSGPRGTGELFF.

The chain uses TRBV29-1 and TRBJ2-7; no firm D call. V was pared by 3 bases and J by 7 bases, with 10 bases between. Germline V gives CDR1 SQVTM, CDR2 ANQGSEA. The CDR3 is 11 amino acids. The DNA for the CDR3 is TGCAGCGTTGAGGGCACATGGGAGCAGTACTTC. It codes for CSVEGTWEQYF.

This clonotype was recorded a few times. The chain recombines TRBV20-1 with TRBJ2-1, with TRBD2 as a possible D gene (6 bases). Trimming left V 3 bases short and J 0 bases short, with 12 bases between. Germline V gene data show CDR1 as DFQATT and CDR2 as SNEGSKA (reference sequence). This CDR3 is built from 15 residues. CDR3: CSARGGPSSYNEQFF. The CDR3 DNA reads TGCAGTGCTAGGGGAGGTCCAAGCTCCTACAATGAGCAGTTCTTC.

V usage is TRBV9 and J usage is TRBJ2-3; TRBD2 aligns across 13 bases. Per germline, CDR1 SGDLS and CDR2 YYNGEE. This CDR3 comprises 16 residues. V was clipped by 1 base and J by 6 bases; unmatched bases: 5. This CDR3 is CASSVRLAGGSDTQYF. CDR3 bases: TGTGCCAGCAGCGTACGACTAGCGGGAGGAAGTGATACGCAGTATTTT.

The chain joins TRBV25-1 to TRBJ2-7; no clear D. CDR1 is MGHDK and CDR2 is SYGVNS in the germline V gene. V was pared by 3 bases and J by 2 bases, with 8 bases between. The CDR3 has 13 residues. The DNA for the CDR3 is TGTGCCAGCAGTGAGGGGATTACCTACGAGCAGTACTTC. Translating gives CASSEGITYEQYF.

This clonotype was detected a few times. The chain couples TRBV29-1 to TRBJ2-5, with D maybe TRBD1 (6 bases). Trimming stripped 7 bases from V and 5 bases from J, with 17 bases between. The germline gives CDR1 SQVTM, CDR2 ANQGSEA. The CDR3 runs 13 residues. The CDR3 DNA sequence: TGCAGCGGTATACAGGGAATCGGGGAGACCCAGTACTTC. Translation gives CSGIQGIGETQYF.

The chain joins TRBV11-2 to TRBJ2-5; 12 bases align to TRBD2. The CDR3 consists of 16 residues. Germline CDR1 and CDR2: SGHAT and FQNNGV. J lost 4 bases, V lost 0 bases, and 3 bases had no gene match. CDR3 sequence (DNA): TGTGCCAGCAGCTTAGAACTAGCGGGGGGTAGAGAGACCCAGTACTTC. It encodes CASSLELAGGRETQYF.

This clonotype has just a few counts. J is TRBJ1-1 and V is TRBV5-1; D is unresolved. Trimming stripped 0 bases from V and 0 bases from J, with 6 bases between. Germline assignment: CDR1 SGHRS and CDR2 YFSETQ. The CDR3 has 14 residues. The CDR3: CASSLGNMNTEAFF. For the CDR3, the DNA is TGCGCCAGCAGCTTGGGGAATATGAACACTGAAGCTTTCTTT.